A single sample is the source of the 12 T cell receptor beta chains below, sequenced in a study of T-cell memory formation after mild COVID-19. TCRdb re-called the 5' RACE reads through MiXCR, storing one row per CDR3 protein. Of fewer than 300,000 distinct CDR3 sequences detected, approximately 15% appear once; the ten largest clones hold around 20%. Sequencing used PBMCs or a T cell subset sorted from them (not recorded which). Receptors originate from a man between 18 and 35 years old who had mild COVID-19 (a few samples of this study predate the infection). Cell type and time point are not known.

This clonotype occurred a few times. The chain uses TRBV20-1 and TRBJ1-2, with D possibly being TRBD1 (5 bases). CDR1 and CDR2 (germline): DFQATT, SNEGSKA (reference sequence). V lost 3 bases to trimming and J lost 5 bases, with 10 bases between them. The CDR3 runs 12 residues. DNA for the CDR3: TGCAGTGCTAGGGGGCAGGAGTATGGCTACACCTTC. It translates to CSARGQEYGYTF.

There are a few counts of this clonotype. An end of the junction differs from the germline gene, which may be a read error. The chain uses TRBV5-1 and TRBJ1-4; possibly TRBD1 for D (5 bases). Germline loops: CDR1 SGHRS, CDR2 YFSETQ. The CDR3 runs 10 residues. CDR3 sequence: CASSFWDAGF. CDR3 in DNA: TGCGCCAGCAGCTTCTGGGACGCAGGTTTT.

The rearrangement uses TRBV5-8 and TRBJ1-5; 11 positions match TRBD1. The ends lost 3 bases at V and 1 base at J; junction bases unmatched: 6. CDR1 is SGHTS, CDR2 YDEGEE, per germline. The CDR3 totals 17 residues. The CDR3 DNA sequence: TGTGCCAGCAGCTCGGACAGGGGGCGCGGGAGCAATCAGCCCCAGCATTTT. Translating gives CASSSDRGRGSNQPQHF. Using reference TRBV5-8 and TRBJ1-5 for the parts outside the CDR3, the full variable domain is EAGVTQSPTHLIKTRGQQATLRCSPISGHTSVYWYQQALGLGLQFLLWYDEGEERNRGNFPPRFSGRQFPNYSSELNVNALELEDSALYLCASSSDRGRGSNQPQHFGDGTRLSIL.

This clonotype was found a few times. The rearrangement links TRBV5-6 to TRBJ2-3, with 13 nucleotides matching TRBD2. With 0 bases clipped from V and 4 bases from J, the junction kept 2 bases outside the gene matches. The germline V gene has CDR1 SGHDT and CDR2 YYEEEE. This CDR3 comprises 16 residues. For the CDR3, the DNA is TGTGCCAGCAGCTTGGTGGGGACTAGCGGGGCAGATACGCAGTATTTT. It yields the protein CASSLVGTSGADTQYF.

This clonotype was observed a few times. The chain uses TRBV4-1 and TRBJ2-7, with D possibly being TRBD1 (6 bases). Germline CDR1 and CDR2: MGHRA and YSYEKL. This CDR3 is 15 amino acids long. Deletions cut 0 bases from V and 7 bases from J, with 16 bases between. The CDR3 nucleotides read TGCGCCAGCAGCCAAGATCCGACAGGACATCTTGAGCAGTACGTC. It codes for CASSQDPTGHLEQYV.

The V call is TRBV19, the J call TRBJ2-2; 7 nucleotides agree with TRBD1. With V trimmed by 6 bases and J by 5 bases, 3 bases remained unmatched. Germline V gives CDR1 LNHDA, CDR2 SQIVND (reference sequence). The CDR3 extends over 13 amino acids. The DNA for the CDR3 is TGTGCCAGTAGGACAGGGATAACCGGGGAGCTGTTTTTT. As protein: CASRTGITGELFF.

V gene TRBV18 combines with J gene TRBJ2-7; D assignment may be TRBD1 or TRBD2 (5 bases each). Trimming took 5 bases from V and 4 from J, leaving 15 bases between them. Germline CDR1 reads KGHSH; CDR2 reads LQKENI. The CDR3 has 14 residues. CDR3 sequence: CASSRPGRPYEQYF. Here the CDR3 DNA reads TGTGCCAGCTCAAGACCGGGACGGCCTTACGAGCAGTACTTC.

This clonotype turned up a few times. The chain employs TRBV7-7 and TRBJ2-1; TRBD2 is a possible D gene (5 bases). This CDR3 contains 13 residues. CDR1 and CDR2 (germline): SSHAT, FNYEAQ (reference sequence). V dropped 1 base and J dropped 9 bases, with 10 bases sitting between them. The CDR3 region has the DNA TGTGCCAGCAGCTTAGGGCTAGAGGGTGAGCAGTTCTTC. Translation gives CASSLGLEGEQFF.

This clonotype was counted between two and nine times. The rearrangement joins TRBV6-5 to TRBJ2-7; tentatively, D is TRBD1 (6 bases). The CDR3 spans 13 residues. Germline V CDR1 and CDR2: MNHEY, SVGAGI. The ends were cut back, 6 bases at V and 2 bases at J, with 11 bases in the middle. CDR3 nucleotide sequence: TGTGCCAGCAGGGGGGACACCACCTACGAGCAGTACTTC. Its translation: CASRGDTTYEQYF.

This clonotype was found many times. The chain has TRBV5-6 and TRBJ2-7, with D uncertain. With 0 bases removed from V and 4 bases from J, the gap between germline ends came to 5 bases. The V gene's germline CDR1 is SGHDT and CDR2 YYEEEE. The CDR3 loop spans 12 amino acids. CDR3 region: CASSLGDYEQYV. The CDR3 DNA sequence: TGTGCCAGCAGCTTGGGCGATTACGAGCAGTACGTC.

The chain combines TRBV20-1 with TRBJ2-1; the D gene is possibly TRBD2 (6 bases). Trimming removed 4 bases at V and 7 bases at J, with 20 bases between. CDR3 length: 15 residues. CDR1 and CDR2 from the germline V gene are DFQATT and SNEGSKA (reference sequence). The CDR3 region has the DNA TGCAGTGCTACTATAGGTGGCGGGGCCGCAAATGAGCAGTTCTTC. This encodes CSATIGGGAANEQFF.

The CDR3 region is CASSWDRGPNTEAFF. CDR3 in DNA: TGTGCCAGCAGCTGGGACAGGGGCCCGAACACTGAAGCTTTCTTT. The chain uses TRBV7-9 and TRBJ1-1; 10 positions agree with TRBD1. The CDR3 sequence is 15 residues long. The germline gives CDR1 SEHNR, CDR2 FQNEAQ (reference sequence). V shed 4 bases, J shed 1 base, and the junction held 3 bases outside the gene matches.